Given below is one T cell receptor beta chain in context. The CDR3 sequence is 14 residues long. Germline values: CDR1 GTSNPN, CDR2 SVGIG (reference sequence). V shed 4 bases and J shed 5 bases, with 17 bases lying between them. This sample was taken from a study of blood T cell repertoires in COVID-19. Per the authors' pipeline: Cell counts per sample came from amplifying reference gene primers. The table came from immunoSEQ multiplex PCR; TCRdb's copy has only in-frame clones and leaves some out. For V, J and clone size, that table is used; D and trimming come from the DNA. The table lists about 440,000 clones, around 89% of them singletons.

The sequence came from a woman between 50 and 59 years old with COVID-19, enrolled during active disease. This chain links TRBV30 with TRBJ2-5; a possible D gene is TRBD1 (6 bases). The specimen was peripheral blood. The chain's CDR3 is CAWTQNRAGETQYF. In DNA, the CDR3 is TGTGCCTGGACCCAAAACAGGGCGGGTGAGACCCAGTACTTC. The complete variable domain, with remaining parts taken from reference TRBV30 and TRBJ2-5, reads SQTIHQWPATLVQPVGSPLSLECTVEGTSNPNLYWYRQAAGRGLQLLFYSVGIGQISSEVPQNLSASRPQDRQFILSSKKLLLSDSGFYLCAWTQNRAGETQYFGPGTRLLVL.